This T cell receptor beta chain was profiled in a study of cytomegalovirus exposure and HLA in healthy donors. The study, taken as a whole, reports: Another analysis was done later, and it associated 16,951 TCR beta sequences with HLA alleles at 0.05 false discovery rate. A further, later analysis showed that HLA-associated TCR beta chains (compared with equally common others) were more clonally expanded.

The primer mix had 60 Vbeta and 13 Jbeta primers. TCRdb keeps only in-frame clones here, not all; method: immunoSEQ multiplex PCR. The table shows about 160,000 clones, with around 72% occurring only once. This clone was observed a handful of times. Its cognate antigen is unknown. The source of this sequence is a man aged 40-49 years in good health and CMV-seropositive. Material for sequencing was PBMCs.

The CDR3 nucleotides read TGTGCCAGTAGAATTACAGGGAGTTTGTACCAAGAGACCCAGTACTTC. Translating it yields CASRITGSLYQETQYF. The chain is built from TRBV19 and TRBJ2-5; D is possibly TRBD1 (6 bases). Trimming pared 6 bases from V and 0 bases from J, leaving 17 bases between. Per the germline V gene, CDR1 is LNHDA and CDR2 is SQIVND (reference sequence). The CDR3 loop spans 16 amino acids. The whole variable domain, filled in from reference TRBV19 and TRBJ2-5, reads DGGITQSPKYLFRKEGQNVTLSCEQNLNHDAMYWYRQDPGQGLRLIYYSQIVNDFQKGDIAEGYSVSREKKESFPLTVTSAQKNPTAFYLCASRITGSLYQETQYFGPGTRLLVL.